These 21 T cell receptor beta chains were all obtained from the same sample, sequenced in a study of blood T cells in healthy people across ages. Through a sample-barcoded 5' primer and a J-beta primer mix, a second PCR was run for roughly 7 to 11 cycles. TCRdb called the 5' RACE reads again in MiXCR, with one record for every CDR3 protein. The sample lists fewer than 750,000 distinct CDR3 sequences, around 50% seen once, with about 13% in the top ten. The source material was blood. All receptors derive from a woman aged 80 or over in good health.

The gene calls are TRBV6-2 or TRBV6-3 and TRBJ1-5, with D perhaps TRBD1 (5 bases). CDR3 size: 14 residues. Trimming took 0 bases from V and 7 from J, leaving 10 bases between them. Germline V gives CDR1 MNHEY, CDR2 SVGEGT. The CDR3 here is CASSYSGREQPQHF. CDR3 bases: TGTGCCAGCAGTTACTCTGGCAGGGAACAGCCCCAGCATTTT.

J is TRBJ2-1 and V is TRBV7-9, with a tentative D call TRBD1 (5 bases). V was cut by 4 bases and J by 3 bases, with 16 bases left in between. This CDR3 comprises 16 residues. Looked up from germline, CDR1 is SEHNR and CDR2 is FQNEAQ (reference sequence). CDR3 residues: CASSSPLGADYNEQFF. The DNA for the CDR3 is TGTGCCAGCAGCTCGCCGCTTGGGGCCGACTACAATGAGCAGTTCTTC. Based on the CDR3 plus reference TRBV7-9 and TRBJ2-1, the full variable domain is DTGVSQNPRHKITKRGQNVTFRCDPISEHNRLYWYRQTLGQGPEFLTYFQNEAQLEKSRLLSDRFSAERPKGSFSTLEIQRTEQGDSAMYLCASSSPLGADYNEQFFGPGTRLTVL.

Comment on this clonotype: The junction does not match germline at one end; this may be a read error. This chain joins TRBV29-1 and TRBJ2-2; TRBD2 matches at 9 bases. The CDR3 sequence is 15 residues long. CDR1 SQVTM and CDR2 ANQGSEA come from the germline V gene. In DNA, the CDR3 is TGCAGCGTCGCCTCGACTAGCGGAAACACCAGGGAGCTGTTTTTT. The encoded protein is CSVASTSGNTRELFF.

The chain links TRBV27 to TRBJ2-5, with 9 nucleotides matching TRBD1. The better agreement between TRBJ2-7 and the DNA end casts doubt on the J call. Germline V CDR1 and CDR2: MNHEY, SMNVEV (reference sequence). This CDR3 comprises 15 residues. The DNA of the CDR3 is TGTGCCAGCAGAATAAAGACAGGGGGGACCTACGAGCAGTACTTC. Protein sequence: CASRIKTGGTYEQYF.

This clonotype has ten or more counts. The rearrangement joins TRBV10-3 to TRBJ1-1, with D tentatively TRBD1 (5 bases). Germline loops: CDR1 ENHRY, CDR2 SYGVKD. V was trimmed by 6 bases and J by 8 bases, leaving 13 bases between them. This CDR3 is built from 12 residues. CDR3 DNA: TGTGCCATCAGGCCTGCGGGGGAGGAAGCTTTCTTT. Translating it yields CAIRPAGEEAFF.

A remark on this clonotype: A much bigger clone sits one base away, suggesting this may be a read error. The chain couples TRBV9 to TRBJ2-1; perhaps TRBD1 as D (6 bases). Trimming removed 2 bases at V and 8 bases at J, with 14 bases between. The CDR3 has 14 residues. The germline gives CDR1 SGDLS, CDR2 YYNGEE. The CDR3 reads CASSVVQGSDEQFF. DNA of the CDR3: TGTGCCAGCAGCGTTGTACAGGGCTCCGATGAGCAGTTCTTC.

In regard to this clonotype: This may be a read error, as it is one base from a much larger clone. The rearrangement joins TRBV12-3 or TRBV12-4 to TRBJ2-3, with TRBD1 as a possible D gene (7 bases). The CDR3 spans 15 residues. The DNA of the CDR3 is TGTGCCAGCAGTCCCAGGGGGGCAAGCACAGATACGAAGTATTTT. As protein: CASSPRGASTDTKYF.

The gene calls are TRBV6-6 and TRBJ2-1, with D perhaps TRBD2 (6 bases). The CDR3 extends over 15 amino acids. Per germline, CDR1 MNHNY and CDR2 SVGAGI (reference sequence). Trimming stripped 6 bases from V and 5 bases from J, with 17 bases between. This CDR3 is CASSPGGARDNEQFF. CDR3 nucleotides: TGTGCCAGCAGCCCCGGGGGAGCGAGGGACAATGAGCAGTTCTTC.

The table lists this clonotype with a few counts. The gene calls are TRBV6-5 and TRBJ2-3; the match to TRBD2 covers 14 bases. Germline assignment: CDR1 MNHEY and CDR2 SVGAGI. This CDR3 is built from 18 residues. V gave up 4 bases and J gave up 3 bases; unmatched junction bases: 9. The CDR3 here is CASSSTGLAGVQTDTQYF. Written as DNA, the CDR3 is TGTGCCAGCAGTTCAACGGGACTAGCGGGAGTTCAGACAGATACGCAGTATTTT.

The table lists this clonotype with many counts. The chain employs TRBV29-1 and TRBJ1-1; D is unresolved. The CDR3 spans 12 residues. V was pared by 7 bases and J by 4 bases, with 13 bases between. Germline CDR1 SQVTM, CDR2 ANQGSEA. The CDR3 DNA is TGCAGCGCAACTCCGGGATTCACTGAAGCTTTCTTT. The encoded protein is CSATPGFTEAFF.

This clonotype has at least ten counts. The rearrangement uses TRBV6-6 and TRBJ1-5; 8 bases align to TRBD1. Germline trimming cut 0 bases from V and 8 bases from J; bases unmatched to any gene: 9. In germline, CDR1 is MNHNY, CDR2 SVGAGI (reference sequence). The CDR3 is made up of 16 amino acids. The CDR3 nucleotides are TGTGCCAGCAGTTACTCGGGGACAGGTTGGGGGGAGCCCCAGCATTTT. Its translation is CASSYSGTGWGEPQHF.

This clonotype was seen a few times. The chain links TRBV7-8 to TRBJ2-1; D is unresolved. The CDR3 loop spans 12 amino acids. Looked up from germline, CDR1 is SGHVS and CDR2 is FQNEAQ. Between the trimmed V and J ends, which lost 5 bases and 9 bases, there was a span of 11 bases. The DNA for the CDR3 is TGTGCCAGCAGCCTGAGCCATAGTGAGCAGTTCTTC. Its protein product is CASSLSHSEQFF. Supplemented by reference TRBV7-8 and TRBJ2-1, the full variable domain reads GAGVSQSPRYKVAKRGQDVALRCDPISGHVSLFWYQQALGQGPEFLTYFQNEAQLDKSGLPSDRFFAERPEGSVSTLKIQRTQQEDSAVYLCASSLSHSEQFFGPGTRLTVL.

About this clonotype itself: This may be a read error: a much more frequent sequence differs by one nucleotide. The gene calls are TRBV2 and TRBJ2-1; maybe TRBD1 (6 bases). The J call could be wrong; TRBJ2-7 is a better fit for the DNA end. Germline V gene data show CDR1 as SNHLY and CDR2 as FYNNEI. This CDR3 has 13 amino acids. This CDR3 reads CAPQGNRYNEQYF. For the CDR3, the DNA is TGTGCCCCCCAGGGGAACCGGTACAATGAGCAGTACTTC.

The rearrangement links TRBV28 to TRBJ1-1; 7 bases align to TRBD1. Germline CDR1 reads MDHEN; CDR2 reads SYDVKM. The junction had 6 bases not matched to a gene; V was cut back by 5 bases and J by 3 bases. This CDR3 is 14 amino acids long. CDR3 residues: CASSVNRGYTEAFF. CDR3 DNA sequence: TGTGCCAGCAGTGTTAACAGGGGTTACACTGAAGCTTTCTTT.

With regard to this clonotype: Given a much more abundant clone one base away, this may be a read error. CDR3 sequence (DNA): TGCGCCAGCAGGGGGACAGAATCCTACAATGAGCAGTACTTC. Protein sequence: CASRGTESYNEQYF. The J gene is TRBJ2-5, the V gene TRBV5-1; 7 positions agree with TRBD1. Per the germline V gene, CDR1 is SGHRS and CDR2 is YFSETQ. Unmatched junction bases numbered 15, after V lost 5 bases and J lost 11 bases. CDR3 length: 14 residues.

This chain links TRBV9 with TRBJ2-3, with no clear D. CDR1 is SGDLS and CDR2 is YYNGEE in the germline V gene. This CDR3 spans 14 amino acids. V lost 0 bases and J lost 4, with 9 bases in between. In DNA, the CDR3 is TGTGCCAGCAGCGTAGGTCAAAATCCAGATACGCAGTATTTT. It translates to CASSVGQNPDTQYF.

This clonotype was found a few times. The rearrangement uses TRBV6-6 and TRBJ1-2, with 10 bases lining up with TRBD1. J lost 7 bases, V lost 6 bases, and 5 bases had no gene match. Germline values: CDR1 MNHNY, CDR2 SVGAGI (reference sequence). The CDR3 is made up of 13 amino acids. DNA for the CDR3: TGTGCCAGCAGAGACAGGGGGCTTCGTGGCTACACCTTC. Encoded protein: CASRDRGLRGYTF.

To note about this clonotype: Sequence at one end of the junction differs from germline and may be a read error. The chain has TRBV5-1 and TRBJ2-1; 13 bases align to TRBD2. This CDR3 has 15 residues. Germline CDR1 SGHRS, CDR2 YFSETQ. CDR3 coding DNA: TGCGCCAGCAGCTTTTGGACTAGCGGGAGCAATAAGCAGTTCTTC. This encodes CASSFWTSGSNKQFF.

This clonotype was counted many times. The chain carries TRBV20-1 and TRBJ2-1; D possibly corresponds to TRBD2 (6 bases). Trimming took 4 bases from V and 4 from J, leaving 17 bases between them. This CDR3 comprises 15 residues. Germline V lookup: CDR1 DFQATT, CDR2 SNEGSKA (reference sequence). The CDR3 nucleotides are TGCAGTGCTACCCCAGTGGGAGGCTCTTACAATGAGCAGTTCTTC. Protein sequence: CSATPVGGSYNEQFF.

This clonotype was observed at least ten times. The chain employs TRBV29-1 and TRBJ2-5; D remains ambiguous. Trimming removed 3 bases from V and 2 bases from J, with 10 bases in between. The germline V gene encodes CDR1 SQVTM and CDR2 ANQGSEA. The CDR3 covers 13 residues. The CDR3: CSVDGWRQETQYF. CDR3 sequence (DNA): TGCAGCGTTGATGGGTGGCGACAAGAGACCCAGTACTTC.

The chain links TRBV12-1 to TRBJ2-3; the table's D call, TRBD1, was not checked against the DNA. TRBV12-1 is classified as a pseudogene. This CDR3 contains 16 residues. CDR3 in DNA: TGTGCCAGCAGCTCGCGATTACAGGGACGGCGAGATACGCAGTATTTT. This translates into CASSSRLQGRRDTQYF.